Below, 4 T cell receptor beta chains from the same sample are listed, as sequenced in a study of cytomegalovirus exposure and HLA in healthy donors. Primers: 60 Vbeta forward and 13 Jbeta reverse. The table came from immunoSEQ multiplex PCR; TCRdb's copy has only in-frame clones and leaves some out. The repertoire holds some 120,000 clones, with 72% as singletons. The sequencing sample was made of PBMCs. The receptors were sampled from a man aged 25 to 45 in good health and CMV-seronegative.

The V and J genes are TRBV30 and TRBJ2-3, with 11 bases identical to TRBD2. V trimming: 2 bases; J trimming: 2 bases; junction bases outside the gene matches: 9. The CDR3 totals 17 residues. Germline V lookup: CDR1 GTSNPN, CDR2 SVGIG (reference sequence). The CDR3 bases are TGTGCCTGGAGTTATGGTCTAGCGGGGGGTAACACAGATACGCAGTATTTT. It is translated as CAWSYGLAGGNTDTQYF. Full variable domain (outside the CDR3, taken from reference TRBV30 and TRBJ2-3): SQTIHQWPATLVQPVGSPLSLECTVEGTSNPNLYWYRQAAGRGLQLLFYSVGIGQISSEVPQNLSASRPQDRQFILSSKKLLLSDSGFYLCAWSYGLAGGNTDTQYFGPGTRLTVL.

The J gene is TRBJ2-4, the V gene TRBV9, with TRBD2 matching over 7 bases. This CDR3 spans 14 amino acids. V lost 0 bases to trimming and J lost 9 bases; unmatched junction nucleotides: 6. Germline-derived CDR1 and CDR2 are SGDLS and YYNGEE. CDR3 sequence reads: CASSVGIWEGIQYF. CDR3 bases: TGTGCCAGCAGCGTAGGTATCTGGGAGGGCATTCAGTACTTC.

CDR3 in DNA: TGCGCCAGCAGCCTGCGACTAGCGGGGGATTATTTTAGCACAGATACGCAGTATTTT. Its protein is CASSLRLAGDYFSTDTQYF. The chain recombines TRBV4-3 with TRBJ2-3; 12 positions match TRBD2. Germline CDR1 is LGHNA and CDR2 is YSLEER. The CDR3 runs to 19 residues. J lost 0 bases, V lost 4 bases, and 11 bases had no gene match.

The chain uses TRBV28 and TRBJ1-1; D call uncertain. In germline, CDR1 is MDHEN, CDR2 SYDVKM. V lost 5 bases to trimming and J lost 6 bases, with 10 bases between them. The CDR3 has 12 residues. The CDR3 DNA sequence: TGTGCCAGCAGTGCCCTAGGCCCTGAAGCTTTCTTT. Protein: CASSALGPEAFF.